Presented here are 21 T cell receptor beta chains from one specimen sequenced in a study of CD8 T cells in Susac syndrome. RNA amounts of roughly 0.5 to 1 ug underwent reverse transcription with random hexamers. In TCRdb, the immunoSEQ multiplex PCR reads were re-called with MiXCR into one record per CDR3 protein. The table records roughly 120,000 distinct CDR3 sequences, around 94% of them present only once. Sequenced: CD4+ T cells from PBMCs. The receptor set was obtained from a human donor in good health.

This clonotype occurred once. The J gene is TRBJ2-1, the V gene TRBV12-3 or TRBV12-4; 7 bases line up with TRBD1. CDR3 length: 14 amino acids. After removal of 0 bases from V and 8 bases from J, the junction contained 4 bases not matched to a gene. This CDR3 reads CASSLADRVDEQFF. The CDR3 DNA sequence: TGTGCCAGCAGTTTAGCCGACAGGGTCGATGAGCAGTTCTTC.

The chain carries TRBV18 and TRBJ1-4, with D unclear. Trimming left V 4 bases short and J 4 bases short, with 1 base between. The CDR3 is 11 amino acids. Germline V gene data show CDR1 as KGHSH and CDR2 as LQKENI. The CDR3 protein is CASSLNEKLFF. The CDR3 nucleotides are TGTGCCAGCTCACTTAATGAAAAACTGTTTTTT.

This rearrangement joins TRBV6-2 or TRBV6-3 to TRBJ2-5; D is unclear. Germline CDR1 reads MNHEY; CDR2 reads SVGEGT. This CDR3 is 15 amino acids long. Trimming took 2 bases from V and 5 from J, leaving 15 bases between them. The CDR3 here is CASSYTRPKWETQYF. CDR3 coding DNA: TGTGCCAGCAGTTACACCCGCCCTAAGTGGGAGACCCAGTACTTC.

This rearrangement joins TRBV20-1 to TRBJ2-3; 7 nucleotides match TRBD2. The V gene's germline CDR1 is DFQATT and CDR2 SNEGSKA (reference sequence). This CDR3 is built from 15 residues. The junction had 12 bases not matched to a gene; V was cut back by 6 bases and J by 3 bases. CDR3 bases: TGCAGTGCGGTCGGGAGGTCCTCGAGGACAGATACGCAGTATTTT. Its protein is CSAVGRSSRTDTQYF.

The rearrangement joins TRBV25-1 to TRBJ2-1; 10 bases line up with TRBD2. CDR3 length equals 14 residues. CDR1 MGHDK and CDR2 SYGVNS come from the germline V gene. With 5 bases clipped from V and 10 bases from J, the junction kept 8 bases outside the gene matches. CDR3 sequence (DNA): TGTGCCAGCAGTAAGGACTTAGCGGGAGGAGAGCAGTTCTTC. Protein product: CASSKDLAGGEQFF. The variable domain in full, completed from reference TRBV25-1 and TRBJ2-1, reads EADIYQTPRYLVIGTGKKITLECSQTMGHDKMYWYQQDPGMELHLIHYSYGVNSTEKGDLSSESTVSRIRTEHFPLTLESARPSHTSQYLCASSKDLAGGEQFFGPGTRLTVL.

In this sample, this clonotype turned up once. J is TRBJ1-1 and V is TRBV2; the D gene is possibly TRBD1 (6 bases). There are 14 residues in the CDR3. CDR1 SNHLY and CDR2 FYNNEI come from the germline V gene. Trimming stripped 7 bases from V and 1 base from J, with 13 bases between. This CDR3 reads CASNPQGTNTEAFF. For the CDR3, the DNA is TGTGCCAGCAATCCACAGGGTACGAACACTGAAGCTTTCTTT. Supplemented by reference TRBV2 and TRBJ1-1, the full variable domain reads EPEVTQTPSHQVTQMGQEVILRCVPISNHLYFYWYRQILGQKVEFLVSFYNNEISEKSEIFDDQFSVERPDGSNFTLKIRSTKLEDSAMYFCASNPQGTNTEAFFGQGTRLTVV.

The V and J genes are TRBV7-9 and TRBJ2-3; 9 nucleotides line up with TRBD2. V dropped 5 bases and J dropped 4; count of bases not matched to a gene: 7. From germline, CDR1 is SEHNR and CDR2 FQNEAQ (reference sequence). The CDR3 extends over 15 amino acids. The CDR3 region has the DNA TGTGCCAGCAGCGCACGGCGCGGGAGGGCAGATACGCAGTATTTT. Encoded protein: CASSARRGRADTQYF.

This clonotype came up once. Its ends do not fully match the called genes, so a read error is possible. The rearrangement links TRBV15 to TRBJ2-2; D may match TRBD1 or TRBD2 (6 bases each). The CDR3 length is 14 residues. In germline, CDR1 is LNHNV, CDR2 YYDKDF (reference sequence). The CDR3 loop reads CATSRDRGYGEVFF. CDR3 coding DNA: TGTGCCACCAGCAGAGATAGGGGGTACGGGGAGGTGTTTTTT.

The CDR3 is CSANRLAGGDTGELFF. In DNA form, the CDR3 reads TGCAGTGCTAACCGACTAGCGGGAGGTGACACCGGGGAGCTGTTTTTT. V is TRBV20-1 and J is TRBJ2-2; TRBD2 matches at 13 bases. V lost 4 bases, J lost 3 bases, and 5 bases stayed unmatched. CDR3 length: 16 residues. Germline V gives CDR1 DFQATT, CDR2 SNEGSKA (reference sequence).

This clonotype was seen just once. V usage is TRBV13 and J usage is TRBJ2-3; D remains unclear. From germline, CDR1 is PRHDT and CDR2 FYEKMQ (reference sequence). This CDR3 contains 16 residues. V lost 4 bases to trimming and J lost 0 bases, with 14 bases between them. The CDR3 DNA reads TGTGCCAGCAGCTACCGGACCCAACCTAGCACAGATACGCAGTATTTT. It encodes CASSYRTQPSTDTQYF.

The chain has TRBV27 and TRBJ2-3; no clear D. Germline CDR1 is MNHEY and CDR2 is SMNVEV (reference sequence). V was trimmed by 3 bases and J by 3 bases, leaving 10 bases between them. The CDR3 length is 14 residues. The CDR3 DNA sequence: TGTGCCAGCAGTTTCATCAGGTTAACAGATACGCAGTATTTT. Translating gives CASSFIRLTDTQYF.

The chain joins TRBV18 to TRBJ2-7; D possibly corresponds to TRBD2 (5 bases). This CDR3 has 17 residues. CDR1 is KGHSH, CDR2 LQKENI, per germline. V lost 0 bases, J lost 3 bases, and 18 bases lay in between. The CDR3 region has the DNA TGTGCCAGCTCACCACCGGCGCCTAGCCCACCCGACTACGAGCAGTACTTC. The encoded protein is CASSPPAPSPPDYEQYF.

CDR3 region: CASSPGLAGGSPYEQYF. The DNA for the CDR3 is TGCGCCAGCAGCCCGGGACTAGCGGGAGGAAGCCCCTACGAGCAGTACTTC. The gene calls are TRBV5-1 and TRBJ2-7; TRBD2 matches at 15 bases. The germline CDR1 and CDR2 sequences are SGHRS and YFSETQ. The J segment lost 2 bases and the V segment lost 4 bases, leaving 7 bases of the junction unmatched. The CDR3 has 17 residues.

Of note for this clonotype: The junction and the germline gene differ at one end; a read error may be behind it. The V call is TRBV20-1, the J call TRBJ1-5; D ambiguous. This CDR3 comprises 13 residues. Germline V lookup: CDR1 DFQATT, CDR2 SNEGSKA (reference sequence). CDR3 DNA: TGCAGTGCTAGAGACACCATCTCTCAGTCCCAGCATTTT. Translated: CSARDTISQSQHF.

This sequence joins TRBV7-2 and TRBJ2-7; 8 bases match TRBD1. Germline CDR1 reads SGHTA; CDR2 reads FQGNSA. With 2 bases clipped from V and 5 bases from J, the junction kept 8 bases outside the gene matches. The CDR3 covers 15 residues. The CDR3 spells CASSLQFRGPNEQYF. CDR3 bases: TGTGCCAGCAGCTTACAGTTCAGGGGGCCTAACGAGCAGTACTTC. Drawing the rest from reference TRBV7-2 and TRBJ2-7, the complete variable domain is GAGVSQSPSNKVTEKGKDVELRCDPISGHTALYWYRQSLGQGLEFLIYFQGNSAPDKSGLPSDRFSAERTGGSVSTLTIQRTQQEDSAVYLCASSLQFRGPNEQYFGPGTRLTVT.

The rearrangement uses TRBV19 and TRBJ1-1, with D perhaps matching TRBD1 (6 bases). This CDR3 spans 15 amino acids. Germline values: CDR1 LNHDA, CDR2 SQIVND (reference sequence). Trimming removed 3 bases at V and 3 bases at J, with 14 bases between. In nucleotides, the CDR3 is TGTGCCAGTAGTATTGGGGGCGCGGGGCACACTGAAGCTTTCTTT. Translated: CASSIGGAGHTEAFF.

The chain combines TRBV10-3 with TRBJ1-5, with TRBD1 identical over 8 bases. The CDR3 is 16 residues long. From germline, CDR1 is ENHRY and CDR2 SYGVKD. V was pared by 6 bases and J by 1 base, with 8 bases of the junction left unmatched. CDR3 sequence: CAISGTGGGSNQPQHF. In DNA, the CDR3 is TGTGCCATCAGCGGCACAGGGGGGGGGAGCAATCAGCCCCAGCATTTT.

The chain couples TRBV20-1 to TRBJ1-1; maybe TRBD1 (5 bases). This CDR3 contains 12 residues. The V gene lost 8 bases and the J gene lost 1 base, with 11 bases spanning the gap. Germline-derived CDR1 and CDR2 are DFQATT and SNEGSKA (reference sequence). This CDR3 is CSTFQGNTEAFF. In DNA, the CDR3 is TGCAGTACTTTTCAGGGGAACACTGAAGCTTTCTTT.

The chain employs TRBV7-8 and TRBJ2-7, with D unclear. Trimming left V 1 base short and J 7 bases short, with 14 bases between. In germline, CDR1 is SGHVS, CDR2 FQNEAQ. This CDR3 is 14 amino acids long. CDR3 DNA sequence: TGTGCCAGCAGCTTAGGTGGCTCGCCTAAGGAGCAGTACTTC. Its protein is CASSLGGSPKEQYF.

This chain links TRBV18 with TRBJ2-7; 8 bases fit TRBD1. The germline CDR1 and CDR2 sequences are KGHSH and LQKENI. The CDR3 length is 14 residues. Trimming removed 4 bases from V and 2 bases from J; junction bases left unmatched: 4. The CDR3 coding sequence is TGTGCCAGCTCACTACAGGGGGTCCCCTACGAGCAGTACTTC. Translation gives CASSLQGVPYEQYF.

V and J are TRBV20-1 and TRBJ2-3; tentatively, D is TRBD1 or TRBD2 (5 bases each). V lost 1 base, J lost 1 base, and 15 bases lay in between. Germline loops: CDR1 DFQATT, CDR2 SNEGSKA (reference sequence). The length of the CDR3 is 16 residues. CDR3 coding DNA: TGCAGTGCTAGAGCCCGGGGTGGGGCCCGCACAGATACGCAGTATTTT. This translates into CSARARGGARTDTQYF.